Sequencing of this T cell receptor beta chain was carried out in a study of shared clonotypes between healthy human individuals (dated by TCRdb to about 2020). Looking at the study overall: The cohort comprised a couple of women and a few men aged 18 to 49 years. To increase sequencing depth and limit assay-specific biases, TCR repertoire library preparation and sequencing were carried out by different laboratories using diverse techniques. For each donor, CD4 naive and CD4 memory were each given three plates, CD8 naive was given two plates, and CD8 memory was given one plate. Between about 0.9 and 9 billion PBMCs per donor were obtained by leukapheresis. To estimate repertoire size and how much clonotype sharing occurs between individuals, the study deeply sequenced the blood TCR repertoires of five or six healthy adults.

TCR CDR3 regions were amplified from genomic DNA by multiplex PCR using the deep immunoSEQ assay. For each cell subset, the extracted genomic DNA was distributed evenly across all wells of several immunoSEQ 96-well plates, and each plate served as one replicate. Each replicate PCR for sorted subsets received about 220 ng genomic DNA, equal to about 30,000 T cell genomes. Purified libraries were measured with a Qubit 3.0 fluorometer, size-checked on a Bioanalyzer 2100, and measured again with the KAPA Library Quantification kit. A separate single-read 150-cycle Illumina NextSeq 550 flow cell was used to sequence each immunoSEQ 96-well plate. The study's processing was this. Because the immunoSEQ output held only junctional sequences and lacked quality scores, the filtering could not match the filtering applied to full-length reads. Sequences were annotated with PyIR, a Python wrapper for IgBLAST v1.9, and V/J genes and CDR3 were assigned using IMGT germline references. Reads with weak V/J assignments (E-value above 1e-6), missing CDR3, stop codons, out-of-frame junctions, or ambiguous translated residues were removed. V3J clonotypes were defined as sequences sharing the same inferred V gene, J gene, and CDR3 amino acid sequence. The percentage overlap between two repertoires was calculated by dividing the number of shared unique clonotypes by the size of the smaller repertoire. Richness of each repertoire was evaluated using RTK rarefaction, the Chao1 estimator, and Recon v2.1 estimates of unobserved clonotypes. Generation probabilities were computed with OLGA for all TCRbeta clonotypes obtained by the gDNA method from four donors. TCRdb stores this immuneACCESS table with in-frame sequences only. Part of the clones is absent; in the studies checked, under half of the shortfall reflects unresolved V genes, and no reason is known for the rest. For V, J and clone size, that table is used; D and trimming come from the DNA. The sample table contains roughly 2 million clones; only one count was recorded for approximately 94% of them. Around 1.1% of the sample rests with the top ten.

General findings and caveats noted by the study authors: Compared with non-shared clonotypes, clonotypes shared by all four sorted-subset donors had higher generation probabilities. The small number of donors limited the genetic and exposure-history diversity represented. Even with the large sequencing depth, rarefaction of the sorted-subset datasets indicated that sequencing was incomplete. About 5% of naive CD4, 3% to 3.5% of naive CD8, approximately 2.2% of memory CD4, and 0.4% of memory CD8 clonotypes were shared across several donors. Sampling was limited to blood, and TCR repertoires in tissue likely differ from TCR repertoires in blood. Naive subsets generally had larger estimated clonotype richness than memory subsets did. Based on pairwise subsampling, the degree of clonotype sharing among donors was expected to be affected by sequencing depth.

As regards this clone: Which antigen it targets is not known. Because it lacks the conserved phenylalanine or tryptophan at the end, this CDR3 is likely a read error.

CD8 naive samples were CD45RO-negative cells positively selected for CCR7, giving a CD45RA+CCR7+ population that excluded TemRA cells. The donors were healthy, HIV-negative adults with no recently reported acute infections or vaccinations. Only Caucasian adults living in Nashville, Tennessee, USA were represented among the donors. Blood was obtained by leukapheresis, after which PBMCs were separated by Ficoll-Histopaque density gradient centrifugation and cryopreserved in liquid nitrogen vapor phase. Analytical flow cytometry was used to check the purity and quantity of every magnetically sorted T cell population. Genomic DNA was isolated from each sorted fraction and quantified by UV absorbance on a Nanodrop 2000c. This receptor was taken from a man aged 18 to 35 in good health. Sample: naive CD8+ T cells sorted from blood. What the cell subset or site label conveys for this sample: CD45RA+CCR7+.

The CDR3 amino acid sequence is: CASGSAGTGGAGELFL. Read as DNA, the sequence is TGTGCTAGTGGGTCCGCCGGGACAGGGGGCGCCGGGGAGCTGTTTCTT. The V gene is TRBV12-5 and the J gene is TRBJ2-2, and TRBD1 aligns with 12 junction nucleotides. Termini included, the CDR3 measures 16 amino acids. Only CDR3 DNA is held: 48 bases, read in frame from base 1. Trimming accounts for 6 bases at V and 6 bases at J, while the number of junction bases matched to no gene is 8. The germline V gene yields LGHNT for CDR1 and FRNRAP for CDR2.